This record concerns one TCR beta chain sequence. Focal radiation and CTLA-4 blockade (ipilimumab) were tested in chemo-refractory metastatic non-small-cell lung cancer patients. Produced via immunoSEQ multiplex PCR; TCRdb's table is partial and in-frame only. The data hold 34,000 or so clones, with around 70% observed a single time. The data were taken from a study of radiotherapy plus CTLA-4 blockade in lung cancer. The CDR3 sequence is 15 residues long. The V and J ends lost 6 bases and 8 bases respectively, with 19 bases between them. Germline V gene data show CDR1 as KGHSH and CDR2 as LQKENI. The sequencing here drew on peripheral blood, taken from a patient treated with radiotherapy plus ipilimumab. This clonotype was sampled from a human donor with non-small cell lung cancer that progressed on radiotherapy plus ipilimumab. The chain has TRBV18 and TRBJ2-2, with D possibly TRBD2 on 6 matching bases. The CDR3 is CASSPPGTSEGELFF. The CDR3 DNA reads TGTGCCAGCTCTCCTCCGGGGACTTCGGAGGGGGAGCTGTTTTTT.